What follows are 15 T cell receptor beta chains derived from one specimen sequenced in a study of cytomegalovirus exposure and HLA in healthy donors. Vbeta (60) and Jbeta (13) primers were used in the PCR. The table came from immunoSEQ multiplex PCR; TCRdb's copy has only in-frame clones and leaves some out. In the table there are 140,000 to 150,000 clones, around three quarters of which are singletons. Sequenced material: PBMCs. The receptors derive from a man aged 40-49 years in good health and CMV-seropositive.

The chain employs TRBV11-2 and TRBJ2-7; 8 bases agree with TRBD1. Trimming at V came to 5 bases and at J to 7 bases, leaving 10 bases not matched to a gene. The CDR3 extends over 14 amino acids. The germline V gene encodes CDR1 SGHAT and CDR2 FQNNGV. The CDR3 loop is CASSLDRVLGEQYF. The CDR3 coding sequence is TGTGCCAGCAGCCTGGACAGGGTCTTGGGAGAGCAGTACTTC.

This clone is a singleton in its sample. Because the CDR3's place on the DNA is in doubt, the DNA is left out and the CDR3 is given as listed by TCRdb. The V and J genes are TRBV27 and TRBJ1-2; the table names TRBD1, a call not compared with the DNA. The CDR3 extends over 21 residues, inclusive of both ends. Germline V CDR1 and CDR2: MNHEY, SMNVEV (reference sequence). CDR3 amino acids: CASSSSFGQTGGAYNNYGYTF.

This rearrangement joins TRBV6-1 to TRBJ2-7, with D possibly TRBD2 on 5 matching bases. CDR3 length equals 14 residues. V gave up 2 bases and J gave up 9 bases, with 17 bases separating them. The germline CDR1 and CDR2 sequences are MNHNS and SASEGT. CDR3 in amino acids: CASSEKARGGGQYF. The CDR3 bases are TGTGCCAGCAGTGAAAAGGCGCGCGGCGGAGGGCAGTACTTC.

This chain uses TRBV5-1 with TRBJ2-7; TRBD1 matches 8 bases. Trimming at V came to 5 bases and at J to 3 bases, leaving 10 bases not matched to a gene. CDR3 length: 15 amino acids. The germline gives CDR1 SGHRS, CDR2 YFSETQ. The CDR3 here is CASSPMVGQGYEQYF. The CDR3 coding sequence is TGCGCCAGCAGTCCGATGGTCGGACAGGGCTACGAGCAGTACTTC.

The gene calls are TRBV18 and TRBJ2-3; D might be TRBD2 (6 bases). In germline, CDR1 is KGHSH, CDR2 LQKENI. V was pared by 1 base and J by 0 bases, with 8 bases between. The CDR3 runs 15 residues. The CDR3 coding sequence is TGTGCCAGCTCACCACAAAGCGGGAGCACAGATACGCAGTATTTT. Protein sequence: CASSPQSGSTDTQYF.

This chain connects TRBV27 to TRBJ1-2; tentatively, D is TRBD1 (6 bases). The CDR3 covers 15 residues. Trimming took 2 bases from V and 6 from J, leaving 16 bases between them. Germline V gene sequence: CDR1 MNHEY, CDR2 SMNVEV (reference sequence). The CDR3 sequence is CASSLAGARTDGYTF. Written as DNA, the CDR3 is TGTGCCAGCAGTTTAGCGGGGGCGCGTACGGATGGCTACACCTTC.

This clone has a single count. This rearrangement joins TRBV28 to TRBJ1-6; D is perhaps TRBD1 (5 bases). The CDR3 sequence is 15 residues long. Germline V CDR1 and CDR2: MDHEN, SYDVKM. Trimming stripped 5 bases from V and 8 bases from J, with 16 bases between. DNA for the CDR3: TGTGCCAGCAGTGGACACAACCCTGGGGATTCACCCCTCCACTTT. It specifies CASSGHNPGDSPLHF.

The V gene is TRBV5-1, the J gene TRBJ2-5; 11 bases align to TRBD2. CDR1 SGHRS and CDR2 YFSETQ come from the germline V gene. The V and J ends lost 6 bases and 6 bases, in that order; junction bases with no gene match: 10. CDR3 size: 15 residues. The CDR3 sequence is CASTPGTSGRQTQYF. DNA of the CDR3: TGCGCCAGCACCCCCGGAACTAGCGGGAGACAGACCCAGTACTTC.

The chain uses TRBV7-9 and TRBJ2-7; D is perhaps TRBD1 (5 bases). V lost 2 bases and J lost 2, with 10 bases in between. CDR3 length: 14 amino acids. Germline values: CDR1 SEHNR, CDR2 FQNEAQ (reference sequence). CDR3 DNA sequence: TGTGCCAGCAGCTTATTACAGGCGCCCTACGAGCAGTACTTC. This codes for CASSLLQAPYEQYF.

This chain joins TRBV7-8 and TRBJ1-3, with D unresolved. Trimming cost V 2 bases and J 3 bases, with 11 bases left between them. CDR1 is SGHVS, CDR2 FQNEAQ, per germline. The CDR3 length is 15 residues. CDR3 region: CASSLNEGVGNTIYF. CDR3 nucleotide sequence: TGTGCCAGCAGCTTAAACGAGGGAGTTGGAAACACCATATATTTT.

The chain recombines TRBV14 with TRBJ1-1; D remains unclear. The germline V and J ends were trimmed by 5 bases and 7 bases, with 11 bases remaining between them. This CDR3 spans 12 amino acids. Germline values: CDR1 SGHDN, CDR2 FVKESK. CDR3 sequence: CASSGLGFEAFF. CDR3 sequence (DNA): TGTGCCAGCAGCGGACTCGGGTTTGAAGCTTTCTTT.

CDR3 sequence (DNA): TGTGCCAGCAGCTTATCGGCTAGCGGGAGGTCCGGGGAGCTGTTTTTT. It codes for CASSLSASGRSGELFF. V gene TRBV7-3 combines with J gene TRBJ2-2; 11 bases are a match to TRBD2. Trimming removed 2 bases from V and 6 bases from J; junction bases left unmatched: 5. CDR1 SGHTA and CDR2 FQGTGA come from the germline V gene. This CDR3 spans 16 amino acids.

The chain joins TRBV7-9 to TRBJ2-1; TRBD2 might be the D (5 bases). Germline CDR1 SEHNR, CDR2 FQNEAQ (reference sequence). The CDR3 length is 15 residues. V lost 1 base, J lost 4 bases, and 11 bases lay in between. The CDR3 here is CASSLVSGDYNEQFF. The CDR3, as DNA: TGTGCCAGCAGCTTAGTGTCCGGGGATTACAATGAGCAGTTCTTC.

The chain carries TRBV7-9 and TRBJ1-1, with 8 bases that match TRBD1. The V and J ends lost 5 bases and 4 bases, in that order; junction bases with no gene match: 9. The CDR3 is 15 residues long. The germline V gene encodes CDR1 SEHNR and CDR2 FQNEAQ (reference sequence). The CDR3 DNA reads TGTGCCAGCAGCCCCCAGGGGGCGATTAGCACTGAAGCTTTCTTT. Translation: CASSPQGAISTEAFF.

This rearrangement joins TRBV7-9 to TRBJ2-5; 7 bases are shared with TRBD1. With 3 bases clipped from V and 2 bases from J, the junction kept 6 bases outside the gene matches. This CDR3 region has 15 residues. Germline CDR1 reads SEHNR; CDR2 reads FQNEAQ (reference sequence). This chain's CDR3 is CASSFEGQIQETQYF. The DNA for the CDR3 is TGTGCCAGCAGCTTTGAGGGACAGATTCAAGAGACCCAGTACTTC.